The 26 T cell receptor beta chains below all came from one sample that was sequenced in a study of OX40 agonist ivuxolimab in advanced cancers. Clones were sequenced by immunoSEQ multiplex PCR, and TCRdb holds only the in-frame ones, with some missing. The table shows approximately 63,000 clones, with 80% to 90% occurring only once. The specimen was CD4+ or CD8+ T cells sorted from blood, collected in a trial of the OX40 agonist ivuxolimab. These receptors all stem from an adult with an advanced solid tumor such as melanoma, head and neck, liver or kidney cancer.

The genes are TRBV28 and TRBJ1-5; D not resolved. CDR1 is MDHEN, CDR2 SYDVKM, per germline. V was shortened by 2 bases and J by 2 bases, with 10 bases between the two germline ends. This CDR3 is built from 15 residues. In DNA, the CDR3 is TGTGCCAGCAGTTTAGGGCAGATTGGCAATCAGCCCCAGCATTTT. Translating gives CASSLGQIGNQPQHF.

This clone was found once. The CDR3 reads CASSKTRAGGPPGTEAFF. CDR3 nucleotides: TGTGCCAGCAGCAAAACAAGAGCGGGGGGGCCGCCCGGGACTGAAGCTTTCTTT. This chain links TRBV21-1 with TRBJ1-1. TRBV21-1 is labeled a pseudogene. The CDR3 consists of 18 residues.

This chain links TRBV30 with TRBJ2-1, with D unclear. Trimming stripped 5 bases from V and 6 bases from J, with 2 bases between. The CDR3 covers 9 residues. Per germline, CDR1 GTSNPN and CDR2 SVGIG (reference sequence). The CDR3: CAWGNEQFF. The CDR3 DNA reads TGTGCCTGGGGCAATGAGCAGTTCTTC. Complete variable domain (other parts from reference TRBV30 and TRBJ2-1): SQTIHQWPATLVQPVGSPLSLECTVEGTSNPNLYWYRQAAGRGLQLLFYSVGIGQISSEVPQNLSASRPQDRQFILSSKKLLLSDSGFYLCAWGNEQFFGPGTRLTVL.

The rearrangement uses TRBV19 and TRBJ2-7, with D unclear. The germline V gene encodes CDR1 LNHDA and CDR2 SQIVND (reference sequence). V lost 1 base, J lost 1 base, and 11 bases lay in between. This CDR3 has 15 amino acids. CDR3 sequence (DNA): TGTGCCAGTAGTATAGTTTCCGGTATATCCTACGAGCAGTACTTC. Translating gives CASSIVSGISYEQYF. The entire variable domain, with the rest obtained from reference TRBV19 and TRBJ2-7, is as follows: DGGITQSPKYLFRKEGQNVTLSCEQNLNHDAMYWYRQDPGQGLRLIYYSQIVNDFQKGDIAEGYSVSREKKESFPLTVTSAQKNPTAFYLCASSIVSGISYEQYFGPGTRLTVT.

Notes on this clone: One junction end disagrees with the germline gene, perhaps due to a read error. The chain is built from TRBV7-7 and TRBJ2-2; D is perhaps TRBD2 (5 bases). CDR3 size: 16 residues. Germline V gives CDR1 SSHAT, CDR2 FNYEAQ (reference sequence). CDR3 sequence: CASSPSPGVDTGELFF. The CDR3 DNA reads TGTGCTAGCAGCCCTTCCCCCGGGGTAGACACCGGGGAGCTGTTTTTT.

This clone occurred a few times. The chain recombines TRBV7-9 with TRBJ2-7; 7 positions agree with TRBD1. Losses at the gene ends were 4 bases for V and 3 bases for J; bases not matched to a gene: 9. Germline lookup yields CDR1 SEHNR and CDR2 FQNEAQ (reference sequence). The CDR3 totals 15 residues. The CDR3 loop reads CASSSGDSQGYEQYF. DNA for the CDR3: TGTGCCAGCAGCTCCGGGGACAGCCAAGGCTACGAGCAGTACTTC.

This clone was observed a few times. The V and J genes are TRBV11-3 and TRBJ2-4, with a possible D match to TRBD2 (6 bases). Deletions cut 7 bases from V and 8 bases from J, with 18 bases between. In germline, CDR1 is SGHNT, CDR2 YENEEA. CDR3 length: 14 residues. The CDR3 DNA is TGTGCCAGCATCGATAGATGGCGGGGCTACATTCAGTACTTC. It specifies CASIDRWRGYIQYF.

This chain uses TRBV4-1 with TRBJ2-2, with 10 positions matching TRBD1. The V gene's germline CDR1 is MGHRA and CDR2 YSYEKL. V dropped 10 bases and J dropped 5; count of bases not matched to a gene: 4. The CDR3 has 13 residues. The CDR3 DNA follows: TGCGCCACCAGGGACAGGGGAACCGGGGAGCTGTTTTTT. This translates into CATRDRGTGELFF.

The chain carries TRBV5-4 and TRBJ2-7, with 8 bases fitting TRBD2. Per germline, CDR1 SGHNT and CDR2 YYREEE (reference sequence). The CDR3 is 13 amino acids. J was trimmed by 0 bases and V by 10 bases; bases with no gene match: 6. CDR3 DNA sequence: TGTGCCTCATCAAGCGGGAGCTCCTACGAGCAGTACTTC. It is translated as CASSSGSSYEQYF.

V and J are TRBV30 and TRBJ2-2; weak D call: TRBD1 (5 bases). This CDR3 region has 15 residues. V lost 2 bases and J lost 3, with 13 bases in between. Germline values: CDR1 GTSNPN, CDR2 SVGIG (reference sequence). CDR3 in amino acids: CAWSFREKDTGELFF. The DNA of the CDR3 is TGTGCCTGGAGTTTCAGGGAAAAAGACACCGGGGAGCTGTTTTTT.

This rearrangement joins TRBV28 to TRBJ2-3; D is undetermined. The CDR3 consists of 14 residues. The germline V gene encodes CDR1 MDHEN and CDR2 SYDVKM. The germline V and J ends were trimmed by 2 bases and 5 bases, with 11 bases remaining between them. CDR3 coding DNA: TGTGCCAGCAGTTTAGAGAGCCGTCGAGATACGCAGTATTTT. This encodes CASSLESRRDTQYF.

There are a few counts of this clone. V gene TRBV19 combines with J gene TRBJ2-7, with D unclear. CDR3 length: 12 residues. Germline CDR1 LNHDA, CDR2 SQIVND (reference sequence). V was pared by 3 bases and J by 5 bases, with 8 bases between. The CDR3 region has the DNA TGTGCCAGTAGTATGGCTTGGGACGAGCAGTACTTC. Its protein product is CASSMAWDEQYF.

V gene TRBV7-9 combines with J gene TRBJ2-2; D not certain. The germline V and J ends were trimmed by 4 bases and 5 bases, with 2 bases remaining between them. The CDR3 extends over 11 amino acids. CDR1 is SEHNR, CDR2 FQNEAQ, per germline (reference sequence). The CDR3 sequence is CASSSTGELFF. CDR3 nucleotide sequence: TGTGCCAGCAGCTCGACCGGGGAGCTGTTTTTT.

The chain links TRBV10-3 to TRBJ1-4; weak D call: TRBD1 (6 bases). Germline V gene lookup returns CDR1 ENHRY and CDR2 SYGVKD. Trimming removed 10 bases at V and 8 bases at J, with 17 bases between. The CDR3 covers 13 residues. In nucleotides, the CDR3 is TGTGCCACCCAACAGGGCGTTGGGGAAAAACTGTTTTTT. The encoded protein is CATQQGVGEKLFF.

This chain links TRBV29-1 with TRBJ1-1; D unresolved. Germline CDR1 reads SQVTM; CDR2 reads ANQGSEA. The CDR3 covers 11 residues. V shed 8 bases and J shed 1 base, with 8 bases lying between them. The CDR3 here is CSLFRNTEAFF. The DNA for the CDR3 is TGCAGCCTTTTTCGGAACACTGAAGCTTTCTTT.

This clone has only one observation. The V and J genes are TRBV28 and TRBJ2-5, with 8 bases matching TRBD2. The V gene's germline CDR1 is MDHEN and CDR2 SYDVKM. J gave up 1 base and V 1 base, and 2 bases lay outside the gene matches. CDR3 length equals 15 residues. The CDR3 bases are TGTGCCAGCAGTTTATCAACTAGCGGCCAAGAGACCCAGTACTTC. Encoded protein: CASSLSTSGQETQYF.

V is TRBV7-6 and J is TRBJ2-5; unclear D gene. Trimming removed 3 bases from V and 1 base from J, with 6 bases in between. Germline V gene sequence: CDR1 SGHVS, CDR2 FNYEAQ. CDR3 length: 13 amino acids. The DNA of the CDR3 is TGTGCCAGCAGCTTTCGGGCCCAAGAGACCCAGTACTTC. Protein product: CASSFRAQETQYF.

This clone has just a few counts. J is TRBJ1-5 and V is TRBV7-8; TRBD1 is a possible D gene (6 bases). CDR1 and CDR2 from the germline V gene are SGHVS and FQNEAQ. V lost 5 bases and J 5 bases, leaving 10 bases between the germline ends. The CDR3 consists of 13 residues. The CDR3 DNA reads TGTGCCAGCAGCCAAGGGGGATATCAGCCCCAGCATTTT. It yields the protein CASSQGGYQPQHF.

V gene TRBV4-3 combines with J gene TRBJ2-5; TRBD2 matches at 11 bases. J was trimmed by 4 bases and V by 0 bases; bases with no gene match: 7. Per the germline V gene, CDR1 is LGHNA and CDR2 is YSLEER. The CDR3 is 17 residues long. The CDR3 protein is CASSQEKTSGDGETQYF. CDR3 nucleotides: TGCGCCAGCAGCCAAGAGAAGACTAGCGGGGATGGAGAGACCCAGTACTTC.

The genes are TRBV4-1 and TRBJ2-3, with TRBD2 identical over 14 bases. Germline CDR1 is MGHRA and CDR2 is YSYEKL. The V and J ends lost 0 bases and 4 bases, in that order; junction bases with no gene match: 9. There are 19 residues in the CDR3. In nucleotides, the CDR3 is TGCGCCAGCAGCCAAGACCTCCTTGGGACTAGCGGGAGTGCAGATACGCAGTATTTT. Encoded protein: CASSQDLLGTSGSADTQYF.

This sequence joins TRBV19 and TRBJ2-1; 9 bases agree with TRBD2. The CDR3 extends over 15 amino acids. The germline V gene has CDR1 LNHDA and CDR2 SQIVND (reference sequence). Trimming at V came to 4 bases and at J to 4 bases, leaving 5 bases not matched to a gene. The CDR3 DNA follows: TGTGCCAGTAGTAGACTAGCGGTGTCTTACAATGAGCAGTTCTTC. It encodes CASSRLAVSYNEQFF.

Concerning this clone: Other DNA sequences in the sample encode the same CDR3. The V and J genes are TRBV11-2 and TRBJ2-2; D gene ambiguous. Germline values: CDR1 SGHAT, CDR2 FQNNGV. The CDR3 loop spans 13 amino acids. V gave up 5 bases and J gave up 4 bases, with 8 bases separating them. CDR3 in amino acids: CASSRVPTGELFF. CDR3 DNA: TGTGCCAGCAGCCGGGTCCCCACCGGGGAGCTGTTTTTT.

The chain is built from TRBV10-3 and TRBJ1-2; D is unresolved. The CDR3 length is 16 residues. V dropped 4 bases and J dropped 7 bases, with 22 bases sitting between them. CDR1 is ENHRY and CDR2 is SYGVKD in the germline V gene. The CDR3 sequence: CAISVEAAPLVFGYTF. Here the CDR3 DNA reads TGTGCCATCAGTGTAGAGGCGGCGCCATTAGTGTTTGGCTACACCTTC.

V usage is TRBV28 and J usage is TRBJ1-3; 7 bases agree with TRBD1. This CDR3 contains 14 residues. V lost 5 bases and J lost 4; bases outside the gene matches: 5. CDR1 MDHEN and CDR2 SYDVKM come from the germline V gene. DNA for the CDR3: TGTGCCAGCAGTCCCGACAGGGTCGGAAACACCATATATTTT. Protein product: CASSPDRVGNTIYF. The full variable domain, with the rest looked up from reference TRBV28 and TRBJ1-3, is DVKVTQSSRYLVKRTGEKVFLECVQDMDHENMFWYRQDPGLGLRLIYFSYDVKMKEKGDIPEGYSVSREKKERFSLILESASTNQTSMYLCASSPDRVGNTIYFGEGSWLTVV.

The chain has TRBV7-9 and TRBJ2-1, with 10 bases that match TRBD2. Germline CDR1 reads SEHNR; CDR2 reads FQNEAQ (reference sequence). Unmatched junction bases numbered 11, after V lost 10 bases and J lost 5 bases. The length of the CDR3 is 15 residues. This chain's CDR3 is CAILALTSGDNEQFF. The CDR3 nucleotides are TGTGCCATCTTAGCCCTTACTAGCGGGGACAATGAGCAGTTCTTC.

V usage is TRBV11-2 and J usage is TRBJ2-2; TRBD2 agrees at 7 bases. There are 15 residues in the CDR3. The V and J ends lost 5 bases and 2 bases, in that order; junction bases with no gene match: 5. Germline V lookup: CDR1 SGHAT, CDR2 FQNNGV. The CDR3 spells CASSVGLVNTGELFF. In DNA form, the CDR3 reads TGTGCCAGCAGCGTAGGACTAGTCAACACCGGGGAGCTGTTTTTT.